Described below is a single TCR beta chain sequence and its context. Antigen: not known. The data were produced by immunoSEQ multiplex PCR, yet TCRdb's version contains in-frame clones alone and is incomplete. The sample consists of under 40,000 clones, 88% of them appearing once. From germline, CDR1 is MNHEY and CDR2 SVGAGI. Between the trimmed V and J ends, which lost 5 bases and 0 bases, there was a span of 8 bases. CDR3 length: 14 residues. The sample originates from a study of PD-1 blockade in classical Hodgkin lymphoma. Time point in this sample: newly diagnosed, previously untreated cHL patient sample. Negative magnetic selection isolated CD4+ T cells from thawed PBMCs. For comparison, PBMCs from newly diagnosed, untreated classical Hodgkin lymphoma were used. Study-wide points: Before treatment, TCR diversity in newly diagnosed patients was reportedly lower than in healthy donors. The origin of the repertoire differences remains undefined, with disease activity or prior therapy as possible causes.

The sequence was obtained from a human donor with classical Hodgkin lymphoma. Sequenced: CD4+ T cells from blood. V is TRBV6-5 and J is TRBJ1-3; D might be TRBD1 (5 bases). The chain's CDR3 is CASSPQGSGNTIYF. The CDR3 DNA reads TGTGCCAGCAGTCCGCAGGGCTCTGGAAACACCATATATTTT.